This T cell receptor beta chain was found in a study of blood T cell repertoires in COVID-19 (dated by TCRdb to 2018 to 2020). With respect to the entire study: The collaborator samples originated in the United States, Italy and Spain and spanned the acute and convalescent phases of COVID-19. Samples were obtained from the ongoing ImmuneRACE study (first 160 participants) and from 1,200 or so subjects provided by 6 global collaborators. The prospective study material was composed of cDNA or gDNA derived from T cells, B-cell-depleted T cells, or PBMCs. The repertoires were released in a freely available public database intended as a resource for research on the immune response to SARS-CoV-2. Where available, HLA class I and class II types were taken from metadata supplied by the sample provider and were not determined by assay-based typing. Deeply sampled blood TCRbeta repertoires from subjects exposed to, actively infected with, or recovered from COVID-19 were included in the dataset. The sample metadata nearly always contained a de-identified subject ID, COVID-19 status, age in years and sex.

Study-wide findings and limitations: The quantity of clinical and demographic metadata differed by source and by participant and was supplied without curation.

Each collaborating institution followed its own protocols to collect whole blood in K2EDTA tubes. For TCRbeta analysis, collaborator samples were shipped as frozen whole blood, as isolated PBMCs, or as DNA extracted from either sample type. TCRbeta CDR3 regions were amplified from genomic DNA using the immunoSEQ Assay, a bias-controlled multiplex PCR. The paper's processing steps were these. The number of nucleated cells in each sample was estimated from the amplification of reference gene primers within the assay. Sequence reads were collapsed and filtered to measure the absolute abundance of every unique TCRbeta CDR3 rearrangement. Productive Simpson clonality was computed per sample as the square root of Simpson's diversity index over productive rearrangements. Entries here come from immuneACCESS through TCRdb and include only in-frame sequences with V and J called. Some clones fail to appear in such tables; in the studies checked, an unresolved V gene covers under half of the shortfall, and the cause of the remainder is unknown. The DNA was the basis for D and trimming; V, J and clone size are from that table. Recorded for this sample are 250,000 or so clones; 70% to 75% of them occurred a single time. More than 2.5% of the sample goes to the ten largest clones.

To note about this clone: It lacks a known antigen. No clone much larger than this one lies a single base away; base qualities are absent.

CDR1 and CDR2 are read off the germline V gene (reference sequence) as GTSNPN and SVGIG. The CDR3 covers 13 residues, taking in both the cysteine and the phenylalanine. Only CDR3 DNA is held: 39 bases, read in frame from base 1. A distance of 14 bases separates the germline ends of V and J, which lose 5 bases and 9 bases respectively. This sequence originates from a woman older than 75 with acute or convalescent COVID-19. The chain was built from TRBV30 and TRBJ1-6; a confident D gene designation cannot be given. Sample: peripheral blood. The CDR3 protein is CAWHGILGSPLHF. DNA sequence: TGTGCCTGGCACGGGATCCTGGGTTCACCCCTCCACTTT.